These T cell receptor beta chains were read from a single sample in a study of T cells of healthy individuals. In TCRdb, the 5' RACE reads were re-called with MiXCR into one record per CDR3 protein. The table lists tens of thousands of distinct CDR3 sequences, about 17% of them singletons. These receptors were collected from a human donor in good health. CDR3s include the opening cysteine and the closing phenylalanine or tryptophan. D genes are given only for firm matches. Clone size, where shown, is once, few, many, or a class for clones that have expanded.

TRBV5-1	-	TRBJ2-2	16	-	TGCGCCAGCAGCGATCGGCCGGGGCTTGGCACCGGGGAGCTGTTTTTT	CASSDRPGLGTGELFF
TRBV4-1	-	TRBJ1-5	13	many	TGCGCCAGCAGCCAAGGGGAAAGTCAGCCCCAGCATTTT	CASSQGESQPQHF
TRBV27	-	TRBJ2-3	14	many	TGTGCCAGCAGCCTAACACGGGGCACAGATACGCAGTATTTT	CASSLTRGTDTQYF
TRBV24-1	TRBD1	TRBJ2-6	18	-	TGTGCCACCAGTGACCCGACAGGGACCACATCTGGGGCCAACGTCCTGACTTTC	CATSDPTGTTSGANVLTF
TRBV2	TRBD2	TRBJ2-5	13	many	TGTGCCAGCAGTGCTAGCGGTTCAGAGACCCAGTACTTC	CASSASGSETQYF
TRBV18	-	TRBJ1-5	17	-	TGTGCCAGCTCACGGGCACGTCACCTAGGGAGCGATCAGCCCCAGCATTTT	CASSRARHLGSDQPQHF
TRBV5-1	TRBD1	TRBJ2-3	14	-	TGCGCCAGCAGCATCCAGGGGGACGCAGATACGCAGTATTTT	CASSIQGDADTQYF
TRBV6-2/TRBV6-3	-	TRBJ2-3	13	many	TGTGCCAGCAACCTCCGGGGCACAGATACGCAGTATTTT	CASNLRGTDTQYF
TRBV3-1	-	TRBJ1-2	16	many	TGTGCCAGCAGCCAAGAAGGGTCCTTTCGGGCAGATGGCTACACCTTC	CASSQEGSFRADGYTF
TRBV7-2	-	TRBJ2-3	14	many	TGTGCCAGCAGCGGCAAGGACAGCACAGATACGCAGTATTTT	CASSGKDSTDTQYF
TRBV28	-	TRBJ2-2	12	few	TGTGCCAGCAGTTTAATTCGCGGGGAGCTGTTTTTT	CASSLIRGELFF
TRBV7-6	-	TRBJ2-7	16	few	TGTGCCAGCAGCCAAGAAGCGGAGGCAGGGGCCTACGAGCAGTACTTC	CASSQEAEAGAYEQYF
TRBV4-3	-	TRBJ1-1	15	many	TGCGCCAGCAGCCAAGAACCCCAGGGGTTCGCCGAAGCTTTCTTT	CASSQEPQGFAEAFF
TRBV3-1	TRBD2	TRBJ2-7	14	-	TGTGCCAGCAGCTTGGGGCTAGCGGGATACGAGCAGTACTTC	CASSLGLAGYEQYF
TRBV7-6	-	TRBJ2-1	13	few	TGTGCCAGCAGCTTAGGGGGATATAGAGAGCAGTTCTTC	CASSLGGYREQFF
TRBV28	-	TRBJ1-1	13	few	TGTGCCAGCAGTTTACCGACCACCGGTGAAGCTTTCTTT	CASSLPTTGEAFF
TRBV5-6	-	TRBJ2-1	14	many	TGTGCCAGCAGCCGCCCGAGCTCCTACAATGAGCAGTTCTTC	CASSRPSSYNEQFF
TRBV4-3	-	TRBJ2-2	15	few	TGCGCCAGCAGCCAAGATCCAGGGGCGGCCGGGGAGCTGTTTTTT	CASSQDPGAAGELFF
TRBV10-3	TRBD2	TRBJ2-1	16	-	TGTGCCATCAGTGAGTCGGTTAGCGGGAGGGTAAATGAGCAGTTCTTC	CAISESVSGRVNEQFF
TRBV4-1	TRBD1	TRBJ1-2	14	many	TGCGCCAGCAGCCGACAGGGGGCGGACTATGGCTACACCTTC	CASSRQGADYGYTF
TRBV12-3/TRBV12-4	-	TRBJ2-1	11	few	TGTGCCAGCAGTCCCAGGGATGAGCAGTTCTTC	CASSPRDEQFF
TRBV5-5	-	TRBJ2-3	13	many	TGTGCCAGCAGCTTTGGACTTTCAGATACGCAGTATTTT	CASSFGLSDTQYF
TRBV10-3	TRBD1	TRBJ1-3	16	-	TGTGCCATCAGTGCACCCGGACAGGGCTCTGGAAACACCATATATTTT	CAISAPGQGSGNTIYF
TRBV7-6	TRBD2	TRBJ2-2	20	many	TGTGCCAGCAGCTTAATTGAAGGACTAGCGGGGTTCGCGAACACCGGGGAGCTGTTTTTT	CASSLIEGLAGFANTGELFF
TRBV4-1	-	TRBJ1-4	13	many	TGCGCCAGCAGCCAAGACAGGGCGGCAAAACTGTTTTTT	CASSQDRAAKLFF
TRBV12-3/TRBV12-4	-	TRBJ2-3	15	few	TGTGCCAGCACCCCAGGGGGCGGGGGCGCAGATACGCAGTATTTT	CASTPGGGGADTQYF
TRBV5-1	-	TRBJ1-2	15	few	TGCGCCAGCAGCCCTACTGGGGGGGGGAACTATGGCTACACCTTC	CASSPTGGGNYGYTF
TRBV6-1	-	TRBJ2-1	12	many	TGTGCCAGCAGTGACCATTTAAATGAGCAGTTCTTC	CASSDHLNEQFF
TRBV7-9	-	TRBJ1-1	14	many	TGTGCCAGCAGCCGGACAGAGAAGTACACTGAAGCTTTCTTT	CASSRTEKYTEAFF
TRBV7-9	-	TRBJ1-3	15	many	TGTGCCAGCAGCTTGGGGAGGAGCTCTGGAAACACCATATATTTT	CASSLGRSSGNTIYF
TRBV7-9	-	TRBJ2-1	16	many	TGTGCCAGCAGCTTAGCCGCGACAGGACGCTACAATGAGCAGTTCTTC	CASSLAATGRYNEQFF
TRBV21-1	-	TRBJ2-1	14	-	TGTGCCAGCAGCCACCAGGGAACACGCAATGAGCAGTTCTTC	CASSHQGTRNEQFF
TRBV3-1	TRBD1	TRBJ1-5	15	many	TGTGCCAGCAGCCAAGATAGAGGGGGCGCGCAGCCCCAGCATTTT	CASSQDRGGAQPQHF
TRBV11-1	-	TRBJ2-7	14	few	TGTGCCAGCAGCTTAGCAGGGAGCGGCGTCGAGCAGTACTTC	CASSLAGSGVEQYF
TRBV12-3/TRBV12-4	-	TRBJ2-5	16	many	TGTGCCAGCAGTCCCAGAGGGGGAGGGGTTCAAGAGACCCAGTACTTC	CASSPRGGGVQETQYF
TRBV12-3/TRBV12-4	-	TRBJ1-3	12	many	TGTGCCAGCAGACGAACTGGAAACACCATATATTTT	CASRRTGNTIYF
TRBV5-1	-	TRBJ1-1	14	many	TGCGCCAGCAGCTTCCAGGGCATGAACACTGAAGCTTTCTTT	CASSFQGMNTEAFF
TRBV27	-	TRBJ2-7	13	-	TGTGCCACGAGGAAACAGGGAGGCTACGAGCAGTACTTC	CATRKQGGYEQYF
TRBV7-9	TRBD2	TRBJ2-3	15	many	TGTGCCAGCAGCGCAACTAGCGGGAACACAGATACGCAGTATTTT	CASSATSGNTDTQYF
TRBV6-5	-	TRBJ2-1	15	many	TGTGCCAGCGGACCAAACGGAGTTGCCTACAATGAGCAGTTCTTC	CASGPNGVAYNEQFF
TRBV27	TRBD1	TRBJ1-2	15	-	TGTGCCAGCAGTTTTGGAGGACAGGGCGGCTATGGCTACACCTTC	CASSFGGQGGYGYTF
TRBV5-1	-	TRBJ2-1	13	few	TGCGCCAGCAGCTTGGACACGGGCGATGAGCAGTTCTTC	CASSLDTGDEQFF
TRBV20-1	TRBD2	TRBJ2-5	13	many	TGCAGTGCAACTCCGGGACTAGAAGAGACCCAGTACTTC	CSATPGLEETQYF
TRBV7-3	-	TRBJ2-7	13	many	TGTGCCAGCAGCCCGGGACGGTCCTACGAGCAGTACTTC	CASSPGRSYEQYF
TRBV11-1	TRBD2	TRBJ2-7	13	many	TGTGCCAGCAGCGTCGGGACTACCTACGAGCAGTACTTC	CASSVGTTYEQYF
TRBV7-2	TRBD2	TRBJ2-1	19	many	TGTGCCAGCAGCTCCAAGATGACTAGCGGGAGGGGCACCTACAATGAGCAGTTCTTC	CASSSKMTSGRGTYNEQFF
TRBV10-3	-	TRBJ2-3	15	few	TGTGCCATCAGTGGTTCGGCTGGTAGCACAGATACGCAGTATTTT	CAISGSAGSTDTQYF
TRBV10-3	-	TRBJ2-6	16	-	TGTGCCATCAGTACGGACCCGCCCTCTGGGGCCAACGTCCTGACTTTC	CAISTDPPSGANVLTF
TRBV19	TRBD1	TRBJ1-5	14	few	TGTGCCAGTAGTGGGGACAGGGCGGCTCAGCCCCAGCATTTT	CASSGDRAAQPQHF
TRBV24-1	-	TRBJ2-7	12	-	TGTGCCACCAGTGTCCAGGGACACGAGCAGTACTTC	CATSVQGHEQYF